This T cell receptor (beta chain) stems from a study of cytomegalovirus exposure and HLA in healthy donors. Germline CDR1 and CDR2: MNHNS and SASEGT. The length of the CDR3 is 13 residues. The V gene end was trimmed by 4 bases and the J gene end by 4 bases; junction bases not matched to a gene: 2. The PCR employed 60 Vbeta primers together with 13 Jbeta primers. The table came from immunoSEQ multiplex PCR; TCRdb's copy has only in-frame clones and leaves some out. Altogether approximately 190,000 clones are present, approximately 84% being singletons, with the ten largest covering around 4%. Study-wide results and caveats: In a later analysis, 15,000 to 20,000 TCR beta sequences were associated with HLA alleles at 0.05 false discovery rate. Roughly uniform depth of sequencing across donors was assumed in presence/absence analyses. 87-base-pair reads could not separate some V segments, including TRBV6-2 and TRBV6-3. The study flagged some 180 TCR beta chains as cytomegalovirus-associated.

Comment on this clone: Its antigen is unknown. Other nucleotide sequences in the sample specify the same CDR3.

This sequence joins TRBV6-1 and TRBJ1-1; the match to TRBD1 covers 8 bases. The source is a man over 45 in good health and CMV-seronegative. Sequences were obtained from PBMCs. CDR3 residues: CASSGTGGTEAFF. In DNA, the CDR3 is TGTGCCAGCAGTGGTACAGGGGGCACTGAAGCTTTCTTT.